This is a list of T cell receptor beta chains from one sample in a study of T cell responses to AZD1222 COVID-19 vaccine. The table came from immunoSEQ multiplex PCR; TCRdb's copy has only in-frame clones and leaves some out. This sample carries under 70,000 clones, 79% of them seen once, and the ten largest clones take around 25%. The sequencing here drew on peripheral blood, taken on day 0 of MenACWY control vaccination. Source of these receptors: an adult in good health. Both conserved end residues are part of each CDR3. D genes are given only for firm matches. Size is omitted from some rows. Given values are once, few, many or a class for expanded clones.

size: -; J: TRBJ2-2; D: -; V: TRBV5-1; DNA: TGCGCCAGCAGCTCGTTGGGAGCGGAGCTGTTTTTT; CDR3: CASSSLGAELFF
size: -; J: TRBJ1-6; D: TRBD1; V: TRBV18; DNA: TGTGCCAGCTCATCTACAGGGGACTCTAATTCACCCCTCCACTTT; CDR3: CASSSTGDSNSPLHF
size: -; J: TRBJ1-1; D: -; V: TRBV4-1; DNA: TGCGCCAGCAGCCAAGATCCGAAGGGGAGGACTGAAGCTTTCTTT; CDR3: CASSQDPKGRTEAFF
size: -; J: TRBJ2-1; D: -; V: TRBV6-5; DNA: TGTGCCAGCAGCTTCCAGGGATCCCTTTTCAATGAGCAGTTCTTC; CDR3: CASSFQGSLFNEQFF
size: -; J: TRBJ2-1; D: TRBD2; V: TRBV19; DNA: TGTGCCAGTAGTATCATCGGGACTAGCGGGAGAGGTGAGCAGTTCTTC; CDR3: CASSIIGTSGRGEQFF
size: few; J: TRBJ2-3; D: TRBD2; V: TRBV2; DNA: TGTGCCAGCAAGGCCCTAGCGGGAGGCCCAGATACGCAGTATTTT; CDR3: CASKALAGGPDTQYF
size: -; J: TRBJ2-3; D: -; V: TRBV20-1; DNA: TGCAGTGCTACTCTCACAGATACGCAGTATTTT; CDR3: CSATLTDTQYF
size: -; J: TRBJ1-5; D: -; V: TRBV12-3/TRBV12-4; DNA: TGTGCCAGCAGAAGACAGTCCTGGGAGCCCCAGCATTTT; CDR3: CASRRQSWEPQHF
size: -; J: TRBJ1-2; D: -; V: TRBV7-2; DNA: TGTGCCAGCAGCTTAAGTACCGGGGGCAACTATGGCTACACCTTC; CDR3: CASSLSTGGNYGYTF
size: -; J: TRBJ2-1; D: TRBD2; V: TRBV3-1/TRBV3-2; DNA: TGTGCCAGCAGCCAATCTCCGGGACTAGCGTATGAGCAGTTCTTC; CDR3: CASSQSPGLAYEQFF
size: -; J: TRBJ2-7; D: TRBD2; V: TRBV5-1; DNA: TGCGCCAGCAGCTTCGGACTAGCGGGTTACGAGCAGTACTTC; CDR3: CASSFGLAGYEQYF
size: -; J: TRBJ1-1; D: -; V: TRBV19; DNA: TGTGCCGTTCAGGGCTCTTCGAACACTGAAGCTTTCTTT; CDR3: CAVQGSSNTEAFF
size: -; J: TRBJ2-3; D: -; V: TRBV5-6; DNA: TGTGCCAGCAGCGACAAACGGTTGGGCCGCACAGATACGCAGTATTTT; CDR3: CASSDKRLGRTDTQYF
size: -; J: TRBJ2-1; D: TRBD2; V: TRBV7-9; DNA: TGTGCCAGCAGCTTCGCGTTAGCGGGAGTCAATGAGCAGTTCTTC; CDR3: CASSFALAGVNEQFF
size: -; J: TRBJ1-1; D: -; V: TRBV2; DNA: TGTGCCAGCACCCTACTACAGTCGAACACTGAAGCTTTCTTT; CDR3: CASTLLQSNTEAFF
size: few; J: TRBJ1-2; D: -; V: TRBV7-2; DNA: TGTGCCAGCAGCTTAGGCCCGGGGACGGGGAAAGGCTACACCTTC; CDR3: CASSLGPGTGKGYTF
size: -; J: TRBJ2-2; D: TRBD2; V: TRBV5-1; DNA: TGCGCCAGCAGCTTGGCGTTCGCGGGAGGACCTCTGAACACCGGGGAGCTGTTTTTT; CDR3: CASSLAFAGGPLNTGELFF
size: -; J: TRBJ1-1; D: -; V: TRBV19; DNA: TGTGCCAGCTACGGGACCGACTATCGTTTGAACACTGAAGCTTTCTTT; CDR3: CASYGTDYRLNTEAFF
size: -; J: TRBJ2-7; D: -; V: TRBV6-5; DNA: TGTGCCAGCAGTCGAGATAAGAAGGGATTCGAGCAGTACTTC; CDR3: CASSRDKKGFEQYF
size: -; J: TRBJ1-3; D: -; V: TRBV2; DNA: TGTGCCAGCAGGGGGAGCTCTGGAAACACCATATATTTT; CDR3: CASRGSSGNTIYF
size: -; J: TRBJ2-1; D: TRBD1; V: TRBV25-1; DNA: TGTGCCAGCCAACAGGGGAGTTATGAGCAGTTCTTC; CDR3: CASQQGSYEQFF
size: -; J: TRBJ1-4; D: TRBD1; V: TRBV3-1/TRBV3-2; DNA: TGTGCCAGCAGCCTAGGGACAGGGGGCGAAAAACTGTTTTTT; CDR3: CASSLGTGGEKLFF
size: -; J: TRBJ2-1; D: TRBD2; V: TRBV5-8; DNA: TGTGCCAGCAGCTTGTTGGGACTAGCGGGAGGGCCCGGGCTCAATGAGCAGTTCTTC; CDR3: CASSLLGLAGGPGLNEQFF
size: -; J: TRBJ2-5; D: TRBD2; V: TRBV10-2; DNA: TGCGCCAGCAAGGTGACTAGCGGGCCTCAAGAGACCCAGTACTTC; CDR3: CASKVTSGPQETQYF
size: -; J: TRBJ2-1; D: -; V: TRBV4-1; DNA: TGCGCCAGCAGCCAAGATCGAGGGTGGGATGAGCAGTTCTTC; CDR3: CASSQDRGWDEQFF
size: -; J: TRBJ2-4; D: TRBD1; V: TRBV29-1; DNA: TGCAGCGTTGCTTTCAGGACAGGGTTCAAAAACATTCAGTACTTC; CDR3: CSVAFRTGFKNIQYF
size: -; J: TRBJ2-1; D: TRBD2; V: TRBV28; DNA: TGTGCCAGCAGTTCAAGAAGCGGGAGGGCCGGTACTGAGCAGTTCTTC; CDR3: CASSSRSGRAGTEQFF
size: -; J: TRBJ2-1; D: -; V: TRBV11-1; DNA: TGTGCCAGCAGCCCAGAGGGGGGTTACAATGAGCAGTTCTTC; CDR3: CASSPEGGYNEQFF
size: -; J: TRBJ2-5; D: -; V: TRBV30; DNA: TGTGCCTGGAGTCCGAACACCTTAGCTGGGGAGACCCAGTACTTC; CDR3: CAWSPNTLAGETQYF
size: once; J: TRBJ1-2; D: -; V: TRBV10-3; DNA: TGTGCCATCAGTGACAGAAGCTATGGCTACACCTTC; CDR3: CAISDRSYGYTF
size: -; J: TRBJ2-3; D: -; V: TRBV10-3; DNA: TGTGCCGCAAGGGGGTATGAAGATACGCAGTATTTT; CDR3: CAARGYEDTQYF
size: -; J: TRBJ1-4; D: -; V: TRBV5-6; DNA: TGTGCCAGCAGCTCTTCAGGGTTGCCTAATGAAAAACTGTTTTTT; CDR3: CASSSSGLPNEKLFF
size: medium-sized; J: TRBJ2-2; D: TRBD1; V: TRBV6-6; DNA: TGTGCCAGCAGGGACAGGAGTTACACCGGGGAGCTGTTTTTT; CDR3: CASRDRSYTGELFF
size: -; J: TRBJ1-5; D: -; V: TRBV2; DNA: TGTGCCAGCAACACAGGGCTTGTAGGACAGCCCCAGCATTTT; CDR3: CASNTGLVGQPQHF
size: -; J: TRBJ1-6; D: TRBD1; V: TRBV2; DNA: TGTGCCAGCACTACCCGACAGGGAGGATCACCCCTCCACTTT; CDR3: CASTTRQGGSPLHF
size: few; J: TRBJ2-7; D: TRBD2; V: TRBV5-4; DNA: TGTGCCAGCAGCAAAGAACGCGGGGGGCTCTCCGGCGAGCAGTACTTC; CDR3: CASSKERGGLSGEQYF
size: -; J: TRBJ2-2; D: -; V: TRBV9; DNA: TGTGCCAGCAGCCCAGATGGGGGGCAAAAGAACACCGGGGAGCTGTTTTTT; CDR3: CASSPDGGQKNTGELFF
size: -; J: TRBJ2-7; D: TRBD1; V: TRBV29-1; DNA: TGCAGCGTTCGACAGGGCGAGCAGTACTTC; CDR3: CSVRQGEQYF
size: -; J: TRBJ1-6; D: TRBD1; V: TRBV5-6; DNA: TGTGCCAGCACCAGACAGGGTACGACCTATAATTCACCCCTCCACTTT; CDR3: CASTRQGTTYNSPLHF
size: -; J: TRBJ2-7; D: -; V: TRBV29-1; DNA: TGCAGCGTTGAGGGCACCTCCTACGAGCAGTACTTC; CDR3: CSVEGTSYEQYF
size: once; J: TRBJ2-7; D: TRBD1; V: TRBV5-1; DNA: TGCGCCAGCAGCTTGGGGGGACAGTACGAGCAGTACTTC; CDR3: CASSLGGQYEQYF
size: once; J: TRBJ1-3; D: -; V: TRBV7-9; DNA: TGTGCCAGCAGCTTAGGGCGGGGAAACACCATATATTTT; CDR3: CASSLGRGNTIYF
size: -; J: TRBJ2-1; D: TRBD2; V: TRBV7-9; DNA: TGTGCCAGCAGTTATCGACTAGCGTCCTACAATGAGCAGTTCTTC; CDR3: CASSYRLASYNEQFF
size: -; J: TRBJ2-2; D: -; V: TRBV10-2; DNA: TGCGCCAGCAGTGAGGAGCGATCCACCGGGGAGCTGTTTTTT; CDR3: CASSEERSTGELFF
size: -; J: TRBJ1-6; D: TRBD1; V: TRBV5-1; DNA: TGCGCCAGCCGACAGGGGGTCGATTATAATTCACCCCTCCACTTT; CDR3: CASRQGVDYNSPLHF